The rows below give T cell receptor beta chains drawn from one sample of a study of blood T cell repertoires in COVID-19. This table comes from immunoSEQ multiplex PCR, and its TCRdb copy is limited to in-frame clones, with some not included. The table includes a few hundred thousand clones, around 83% detected once. The sequencing sample was made of PBMCs or T cells enriched from blood (not recorded which). Receptor source: a woman aged 40 to 55 who had recovered from COVID-19. The CDR3 runs from the conserved cysteine through the conserved F or W. Clone sizes are given selectively: once, few, many, or a class where the clone is expanded.

clone size: NA
V gene: TRBV27
CDR3 protein: CASSPMTGLLMETQYF

clone size: few
V gene: TRBV19
CDR3 protein: CASSIDNRGGGEQFF

clone size: NA
V gene: TRBV19
CDR3 protein: CASTRGAYGYTF

clone size: NA
V gene: TRBV3-1/TRBV3-2
CDR3 protein: CASSQDGTGKNIQYF

clone size: once
V gene: TRBV6-5
CDR3 protein: CASSKQGSYGYTF

clone size: NA
V gene: TRBV5-1
CDR3 protein: CASSLALANTEAFF

clone size: NA
V gene: TRBV9
CDR3 protein: CASSVVEREVGTQYF

clone size: NA
V gene: TRBV19
CDR3 protein: CASSQNYGEQYF

clone size: few
V gene: TRBV19
CDR3 protein: CASSIRDAGTREDEQFF

clone size: NA
V gene: TRBV28
CDR3 protein: CASSFGVETQYF

clone size: NA
V gene: TRBV6-6
CDR3 protein: CASNLEDQPQHF

clone size: once
V gene: TRBV3-1/TRBV3-2
CDR3 protein: CASSPWTARTSYGYTF

clone size: NA
V gene: TRBV13
CDR3 protein: CASSLGRKTQYF

clone size: NA
V gene: TRBV5-5
CDR3 protein: CASSFGQDVGPQHF

clone size: NA
V gene: TRBV12-5
CDR3 protein: CASGPGGAGETQYF

clone size: NA
V gene: TRBV30
CDR3 protein: CAWSVLGGVGTEAFF

clone size: NA
V gene: TRBV9
CDR3 protein: CASSVSGTGGASPNEKLFF

clone size: NA
V gene: TRBV7-7
CDR3 protein: CASSPQDSSTDTQYF

clone size: NA
V gene: TRBV27
CDR3 protein: CASAPGQYNYGYTF

clone size: NA
V gene: TRBV5-1
CDR3 protein: CASSLDLAGGGDTQYF

clone size: NA
V gene: TRBV24-1
CDR3 protein: CATSDNGDNQPQHF

clone size: NA
V gene: TRBV11-2
CDR3 protein: CASSLLGGPQPQHF

clone size: few
V gene: TRBV7-2
CDR3 protein: CASSPQGPDTQYF

clone size: few
V gene: TRBV4-1
CDR3 protein: CASSQALLAGGSHEQFF

clone size: NA
V gene: TRBV4-3
CDR3 protein: CASSQDNRGGEKLFF

clone size: NA
V gene: TRBV28
CDR3 protein: CASTATPKGTDTQYF

clone size: NA
V gene: TRBV30
CDR3 protein: CACPGQDGYTF

clone size: NA
V gene: TRBV6-5
CDR3 protein: CASRGARANTEAFF

clone size: NA
V gene: TRBV9
CDR3 protein: CASSVGPAGADTQYF

clone size: once
V gene: TRBV7-6
CDR3 protein: CASSPPGINSPLHF

clone size: once
V gene: TRBV3-1/TRBV3-2
CDR3 protein: CASSQQTGSNPYNEQFF

clone size: NA
V gene: TRBV5-5
CDR3 protein: CASSWGPNTEAFF

clone size: NA
V gene: TRBV2
CDR3 protein: CASRNRGGNEQFF

clone size: NA
V gene: TRBV6-2/TRBV6-3
CDR3 protein: CASSYSLGGNQPQHF

clone size: NA
V gene: TRBV6-5
CDR3 protein: CASSSEVGETQYF

clone size: NA
V gene: TRBV12-3/TRBV12-4
CDR3 protein: CASSYTLNYGYTF

clone size: NA
V gene: TRBV5-1
CDR3 protein: CASTDRVYGYTF

clone size: few
V gene: TRBV2
CDR3 protein: CASSEGQGLSTDTQYF

clone size: once
V gene: TRBV24-1
CDR3 protein: CATSDSRDRHGYTF

clone size: NA
V gene: TRBV19
CDR3 protein: CASSIGNRDYEQYF

clone size: NA
V gene: TRBV28
CDR3 protein: CASSSLHLSGRYEQFF

clone size: NA
V gene: TRBV19
CDR3 protein: CASSTHALRAYEQYF

clone size: NA
V gene: TRBV10-3
CDR3 protein: CAISEARETQYF

clone size: NA
V gene: TRBV5-1
CDR3 protein: CASSQDRGRMNTEAFF

clone size: few
V gene: TRBV10-3
CDR3 protein: CAISAQGAVGNTIYF

clone size: few
V gene: TRBV7-9
CDR3 protein: CASSFTVNEKLFF

clone size: NA
V gene: TRBV6-5
CDR3 protein: CASRGDGNTDTQYF

clone size: NA
V gene: TRBV5-6
CDR3 protein: CASSTGRGGETQYF

clone size: NA
V gene: TRBV5-4
CDR3 protein: CASSLPQGPDYGYTF

clone size: NA
V gene: TRBV18
CDR3 protein: CASSPWGQNEAFF

clone size: NA
V gene: TRBV5-1
CDR3 protein: CASSPRTSGAGELFF

clone size: NA
V gene: TRBV7-9
CDR3 protein: CASSSQGGHTEAFF

clone size: once
V gene: TRBV5-1
CDR3 protein: CASRQDREKTEAFF

clone size: NA
V gene: TRBV4-3
CDR3 protein: CASSQRAGIYNEQFF

clone size: NA
V gene: TRBV4-1
CDR3 protein: CASRELSSAQISYEQYF

clone size: NA
V gene: TRBV3-1/TRBV3-2
CDR3 protein: CASSPPTGGYTF

clone size: NA
V gene: TRBV11-2
CDR3 protein: CASSLDEGVRYF

clone size: NA
V gene: TRBV19
CDR3 protein: CASSTWTGRGNTEAFF

clone size: many
V gene: TRBV7-9
CDR3 protein: CASSPIRGDYGYTF